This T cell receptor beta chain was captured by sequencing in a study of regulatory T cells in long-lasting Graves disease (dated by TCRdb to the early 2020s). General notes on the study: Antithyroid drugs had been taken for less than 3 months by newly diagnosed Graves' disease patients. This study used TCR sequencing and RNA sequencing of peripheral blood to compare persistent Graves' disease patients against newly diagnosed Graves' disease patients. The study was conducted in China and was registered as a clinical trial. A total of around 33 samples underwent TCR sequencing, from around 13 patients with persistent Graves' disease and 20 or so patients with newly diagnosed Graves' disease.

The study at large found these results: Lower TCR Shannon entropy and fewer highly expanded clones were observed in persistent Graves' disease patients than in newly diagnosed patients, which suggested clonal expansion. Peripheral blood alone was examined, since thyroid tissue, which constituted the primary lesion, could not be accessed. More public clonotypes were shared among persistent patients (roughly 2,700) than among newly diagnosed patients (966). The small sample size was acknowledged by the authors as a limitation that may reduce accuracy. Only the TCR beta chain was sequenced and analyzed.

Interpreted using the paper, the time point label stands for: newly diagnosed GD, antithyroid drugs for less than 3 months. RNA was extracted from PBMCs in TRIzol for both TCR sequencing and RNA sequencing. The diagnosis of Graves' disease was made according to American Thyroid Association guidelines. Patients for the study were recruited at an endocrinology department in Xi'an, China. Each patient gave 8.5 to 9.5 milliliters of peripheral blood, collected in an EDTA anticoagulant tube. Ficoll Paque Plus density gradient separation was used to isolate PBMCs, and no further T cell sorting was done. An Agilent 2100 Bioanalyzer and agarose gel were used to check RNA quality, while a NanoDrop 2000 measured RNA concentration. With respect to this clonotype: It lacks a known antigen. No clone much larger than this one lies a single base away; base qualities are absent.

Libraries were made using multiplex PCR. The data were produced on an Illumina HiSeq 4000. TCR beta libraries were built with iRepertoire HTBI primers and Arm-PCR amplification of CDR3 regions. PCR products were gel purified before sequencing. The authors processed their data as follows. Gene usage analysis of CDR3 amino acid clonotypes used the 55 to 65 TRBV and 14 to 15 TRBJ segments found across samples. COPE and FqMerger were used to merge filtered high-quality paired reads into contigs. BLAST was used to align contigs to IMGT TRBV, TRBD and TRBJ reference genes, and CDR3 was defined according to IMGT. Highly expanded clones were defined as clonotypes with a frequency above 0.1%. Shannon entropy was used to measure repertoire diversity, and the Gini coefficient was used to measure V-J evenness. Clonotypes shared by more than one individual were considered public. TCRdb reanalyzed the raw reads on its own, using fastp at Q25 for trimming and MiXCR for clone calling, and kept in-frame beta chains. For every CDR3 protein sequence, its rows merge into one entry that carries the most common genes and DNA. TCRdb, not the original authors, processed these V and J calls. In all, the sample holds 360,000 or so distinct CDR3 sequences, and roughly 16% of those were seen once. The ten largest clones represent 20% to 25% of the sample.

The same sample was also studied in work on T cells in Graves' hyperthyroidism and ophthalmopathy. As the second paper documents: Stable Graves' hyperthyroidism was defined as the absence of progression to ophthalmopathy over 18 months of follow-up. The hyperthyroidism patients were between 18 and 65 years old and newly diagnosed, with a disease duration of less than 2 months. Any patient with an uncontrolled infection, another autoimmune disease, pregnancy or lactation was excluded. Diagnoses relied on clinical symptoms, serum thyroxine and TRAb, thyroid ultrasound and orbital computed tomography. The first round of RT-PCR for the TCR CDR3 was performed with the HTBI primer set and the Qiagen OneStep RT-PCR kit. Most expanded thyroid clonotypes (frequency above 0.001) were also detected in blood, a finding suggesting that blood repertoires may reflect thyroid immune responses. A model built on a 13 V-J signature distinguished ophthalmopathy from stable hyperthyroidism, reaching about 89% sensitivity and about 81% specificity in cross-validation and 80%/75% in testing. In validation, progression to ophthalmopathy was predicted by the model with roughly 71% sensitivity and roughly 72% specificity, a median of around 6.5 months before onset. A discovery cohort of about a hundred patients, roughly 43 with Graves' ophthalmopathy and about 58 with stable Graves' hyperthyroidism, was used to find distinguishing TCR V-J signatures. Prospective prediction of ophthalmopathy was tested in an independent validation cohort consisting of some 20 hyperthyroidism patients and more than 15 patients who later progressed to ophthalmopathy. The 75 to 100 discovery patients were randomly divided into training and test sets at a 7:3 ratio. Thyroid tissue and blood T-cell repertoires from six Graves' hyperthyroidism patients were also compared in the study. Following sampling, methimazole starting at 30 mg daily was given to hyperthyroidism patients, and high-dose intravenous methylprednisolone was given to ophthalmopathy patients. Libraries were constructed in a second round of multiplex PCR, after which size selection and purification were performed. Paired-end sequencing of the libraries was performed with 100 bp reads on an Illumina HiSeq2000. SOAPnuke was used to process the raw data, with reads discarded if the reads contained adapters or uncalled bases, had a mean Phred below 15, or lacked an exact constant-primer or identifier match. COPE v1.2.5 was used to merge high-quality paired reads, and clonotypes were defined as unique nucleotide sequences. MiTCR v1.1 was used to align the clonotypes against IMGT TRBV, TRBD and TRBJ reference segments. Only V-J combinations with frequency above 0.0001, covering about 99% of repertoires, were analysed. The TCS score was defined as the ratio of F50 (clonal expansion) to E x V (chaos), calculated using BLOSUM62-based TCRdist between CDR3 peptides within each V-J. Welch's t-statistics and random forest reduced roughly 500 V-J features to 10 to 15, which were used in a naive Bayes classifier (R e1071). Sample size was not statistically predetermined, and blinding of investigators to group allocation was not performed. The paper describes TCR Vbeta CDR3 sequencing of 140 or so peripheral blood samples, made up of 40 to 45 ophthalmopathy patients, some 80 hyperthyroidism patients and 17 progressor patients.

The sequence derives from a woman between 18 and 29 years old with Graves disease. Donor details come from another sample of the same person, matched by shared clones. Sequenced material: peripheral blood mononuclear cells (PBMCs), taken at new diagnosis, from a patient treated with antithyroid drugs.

The CDR3 region: CSVEAPSYEQYF. The nucleotides read TGCAGCGTTGAAGCCCCGTCCTACGAGCAGTACTTC. This chain joins TRBV29-1 to TRBJ2-7; the D gene assignment is ambiguous. The CDR3 runs 12 residues from the cysteine to the phenylalanine. Only CDR3 DNA is held: 36 bases, read in frame from base 1. Deletion took 1 base off V and 1 base off J, with a span of 5 bases between the germline ends. CDR1 and CDR2 were assigned from the germline V gene as SQVTM and ANQGSEA.